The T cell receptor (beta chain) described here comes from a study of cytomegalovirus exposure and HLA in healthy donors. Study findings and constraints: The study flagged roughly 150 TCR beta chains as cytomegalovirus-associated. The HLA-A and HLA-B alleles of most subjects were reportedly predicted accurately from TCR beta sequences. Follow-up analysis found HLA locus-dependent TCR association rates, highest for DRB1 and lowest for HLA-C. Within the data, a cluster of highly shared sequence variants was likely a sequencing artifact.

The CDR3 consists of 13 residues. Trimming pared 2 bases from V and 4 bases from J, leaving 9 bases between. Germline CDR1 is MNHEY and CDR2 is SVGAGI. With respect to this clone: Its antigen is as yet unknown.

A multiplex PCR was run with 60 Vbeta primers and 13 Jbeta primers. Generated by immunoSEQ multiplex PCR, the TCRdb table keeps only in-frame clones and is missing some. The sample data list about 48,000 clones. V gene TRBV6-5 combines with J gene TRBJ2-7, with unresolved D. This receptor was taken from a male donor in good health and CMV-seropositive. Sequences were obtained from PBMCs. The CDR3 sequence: CASSYGSEYEQYF. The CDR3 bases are TGTGCCAGCAGTTACGGTTCAGAATACGAGCAGTACTTC.